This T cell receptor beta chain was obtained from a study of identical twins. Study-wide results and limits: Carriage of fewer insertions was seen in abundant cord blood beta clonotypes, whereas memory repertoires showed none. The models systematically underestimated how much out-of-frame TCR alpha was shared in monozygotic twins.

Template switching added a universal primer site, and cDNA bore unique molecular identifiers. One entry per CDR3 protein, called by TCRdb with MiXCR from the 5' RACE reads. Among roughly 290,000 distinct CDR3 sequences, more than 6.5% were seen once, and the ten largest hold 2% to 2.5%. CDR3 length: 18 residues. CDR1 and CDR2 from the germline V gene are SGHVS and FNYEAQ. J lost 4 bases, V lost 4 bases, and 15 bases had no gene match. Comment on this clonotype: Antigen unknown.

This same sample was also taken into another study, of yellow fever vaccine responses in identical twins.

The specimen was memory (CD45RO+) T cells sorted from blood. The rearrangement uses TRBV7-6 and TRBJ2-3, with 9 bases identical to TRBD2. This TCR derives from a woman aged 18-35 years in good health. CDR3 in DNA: TGTGCCAGCAGCTCCAGGACCTTAGCGGGAGAGAGGGCAGATACGCAGTATTTT. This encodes CASSSRTLAGERADTQYF. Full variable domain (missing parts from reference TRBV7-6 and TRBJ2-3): GAGVSQSPRYKVTKRGQDVALRCDPISGHVSLYWYRQALGQGPEFLTYFNYEAQQDKSGLPNDRFSAERPEGSISTLTIQRTEQRDSAMYRCASSSRTLAGERADTQYFGPGTRLTVL.